This record looks at one T cell receptor beta chain sequence and its context. Its specificity is unknown. This record belongs to a study of cytomegalovirus exposure and HLA in healthy donors. Study-wide context: There were roughly 110 million unique TCR beta sequences, drawn from about 179 million T cells, in an earlier analysis.

With 60 Vbeta and 13 Jbeta primers, the PCR was carried out. Generated by immunoSEQ multiplex PCR, the TCRdb table keeps only in-frame clones and is missing some. This sample has a few hundred thousand clones; approximately 80% occur once, and the top ten carry less than 9%. Study findings and constraints: Later on, analysis showed that most CMV-associated TCR beta chains appeared to be HLA-restricted. Productive status was seen about 90% or about 30% of the time for most TCR beta V segments in an earlier analysis. Analyses of presence/absence relied on an assumption of roughly uniform sequencing depth across donors.

Germline-derived CDR1 and CDR2 are MNHNS and SASEGT. CDR3 size: 14 residues. The ends were cut back, 2 bases at V and 9 bases at J, with 16 bases in the middle. The TCR comes from a woman in her sixties or seventies in good health and CMV-seropositive. The chain joins TRBV6-1 to TRBJ1-2, with a tentative D call TRBD1 (5 bases). Sequencing was carried out using PBMCs. The CDR3 bases are TGTGCCAGCAGTGAAATCCCAGGGAAGGCGAGCTACACCTTC. Protein product: CASSEIPGKASYTF.